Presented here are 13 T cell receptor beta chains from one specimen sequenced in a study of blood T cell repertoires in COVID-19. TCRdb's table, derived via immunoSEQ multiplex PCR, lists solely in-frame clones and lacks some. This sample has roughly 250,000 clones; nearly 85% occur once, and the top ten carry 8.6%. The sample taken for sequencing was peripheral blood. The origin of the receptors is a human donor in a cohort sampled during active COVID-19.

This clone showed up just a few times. CDR3 in amino acids: CASSPSTRGNTDTQYF. The CDR3 region has the DNA TGCGCCAGCAGCCCGTCGACCCGGGGGAACACAGATACGCAGTATTTT. This chain joins TRBV5-1 and TRBJ2-3; possible D gene TRBD2, 6 bases. The CDR3 runs to 16 residues. Germline CDR1 is SGHRS and CDR2 is YFSETQ. V dropped 4 bases and J dropped 2 bases, with 17 bases sitting between them.

CDR3 in amino acids: CASTGRANTEAFF. Written as DNA, the CDR3 is TGTGCCAGCACGGGCAGGGCGAACACTGAAGCTTTCTTT. The chain employs TRBV25-1 and TRBJ1-1; a possible D gene is TRBD1 (5 bases). The germline gives CDR1 MGHDK, CDR2 SYGVNS. The CDR3 spans 13 residues. Trimming removed 7 bases at V and 1 base at J, with 10 bases between.

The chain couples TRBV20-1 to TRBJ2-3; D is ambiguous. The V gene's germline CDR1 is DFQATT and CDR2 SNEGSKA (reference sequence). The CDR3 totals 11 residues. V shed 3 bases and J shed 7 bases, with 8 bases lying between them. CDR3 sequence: CSASKANTQYF. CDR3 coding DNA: TGCAGTGCTAGCAAAGCAAATACGCAGTATTTT.

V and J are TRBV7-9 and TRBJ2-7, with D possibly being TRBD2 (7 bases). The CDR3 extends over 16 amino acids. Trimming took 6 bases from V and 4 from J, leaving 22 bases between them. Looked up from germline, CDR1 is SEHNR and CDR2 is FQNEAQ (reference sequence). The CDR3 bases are TGTGCCAGCAGTACCCGGCCGGGAGGACAGAAATACGAGCAGTACTTC. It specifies CASSTRPGGQKYEQYF.

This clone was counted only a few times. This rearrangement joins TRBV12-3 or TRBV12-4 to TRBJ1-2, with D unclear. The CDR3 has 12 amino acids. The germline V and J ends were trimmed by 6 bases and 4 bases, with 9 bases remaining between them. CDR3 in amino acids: CASRTVAYGYTF. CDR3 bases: TGTGCCAGCAGGACTGTCGCCTATGGCTACACCTTC.

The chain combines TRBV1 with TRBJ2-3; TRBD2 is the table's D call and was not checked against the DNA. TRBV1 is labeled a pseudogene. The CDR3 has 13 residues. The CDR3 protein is CTSSPKVAGLQYF. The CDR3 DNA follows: TGCACCAGCAGCCCGAAGGTAGCGGGACTGCAGTATTTT.

This CDR3 reads CASSPAPLGGTNEKLFF. DNA for the CDR3: TGCGCCAGCAGCCCCGCCCCCTTAGGGGGCACTAATGAAAAACTGTTTTTT. V usage is TRBV4-1 and J usage is TRBJ1-4; 7 bases line up with TRBD1. Germline CDR1 MGHRA, CDR2 YSYEKL. V lost 4 bases and J lost 2; bases outside the gene matches: 10. CDR3 length equals 17 residues.

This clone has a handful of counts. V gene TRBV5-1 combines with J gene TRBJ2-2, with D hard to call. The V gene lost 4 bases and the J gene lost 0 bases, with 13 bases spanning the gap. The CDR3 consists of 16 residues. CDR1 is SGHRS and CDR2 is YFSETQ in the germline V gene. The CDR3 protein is CASSPGLRTNTGELFF. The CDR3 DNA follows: TGCGCCAGCAGCCCGGGTCTCCGTACGAACACCGGGGAGCTGTTTTTT.

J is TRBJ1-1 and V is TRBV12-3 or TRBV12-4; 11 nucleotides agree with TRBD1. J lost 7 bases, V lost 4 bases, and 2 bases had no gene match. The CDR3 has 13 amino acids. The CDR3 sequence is CASSWTGGFEAFF. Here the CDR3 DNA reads TGTGCCAGCAGTTGGACAGGGGGCTTTGAAGCTTTCTTT.

The CDR3 loop is CASSPQRRGTDTQYF. In DNA, the CDR3 is TGCGCCAGCAGCCCTCAACGGAGGGGCACAGATACGCAGTATTTT. The chain links TRBV5-1 to TRBJ2-3, with TRBD2 as a possible D gene (6 bases). Germline V CDR1 and CDR2: SGHRS, YFSETQ. V lost 4 bases and J lost 1, with 13 bases in between. CDR3 length: 15 amino acids.

This chain's CDR3 is CASSPSQGKETQYF. The CDR3 DNA reads TGTGCCAGCTCACCCTCACAGGGTAAAGAGACCCAGTACTTC. The chain carries TRBV18 and TRBJ2-5; TRBD1 is a possible D gene (6 bases). V was clipped by 3 bases and J by 3 bases, with 11 bases between them. CDR1 and CDR2 (germline): KGHSH, LQKENI. CDR3 length equals 14 residues.

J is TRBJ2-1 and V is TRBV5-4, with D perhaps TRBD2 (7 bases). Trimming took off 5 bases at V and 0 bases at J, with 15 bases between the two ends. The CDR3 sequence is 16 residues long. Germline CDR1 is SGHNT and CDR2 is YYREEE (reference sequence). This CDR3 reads CASRRGGTISYNEQFF. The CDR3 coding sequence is TGTGCCAGCAGAAGGGGGGGGACTATCTCCTACAATGAGCAGTTCTTC.

The CDR3 DNA reads TGTGCCAGCAGCTTAGGGCCGTCGAACACTGAAGCTTTCTTT. Residues: CASSLGPSNTEAFF. The rearrangement uses TRBV7-3 and TRBJ1-1; D remains unclear. V shed 2 bases and J shed 1 base, with 8 bases lying between them. The CDR3 spans 14 residues. Germline V gene lookup returns CDR1 SGHTA and CDR2 FQGTGA.